These T cell receptor beta chains were read from a single sample in a study of response to subunit inactivated influenza vaccine. TCRdb re-analysed the RT-PCR reads in MiXCR, keeping a single row per CDR3 protein. The data show approximately 500,000 distinct CDR3 sequences, around 25% seen once. Separately, the same data were catalogued under a study of T cells expressing NK-cell markers.

Source: CD4+ T cells sorted from PBMCs, taken about 12 days after vaccination. The receptors derive from a man aged 45-60 years who received an inactivated influenza vaccine. Both conserved end residues are part of each CDR3. A D gene is named only where the DNA matches it firmly. The size field is filled for only some rows; it gives once, few, many or a size class.

CDR3nt,CDR3aa,abundance,j_gene,v_gene,d_gene
TGTGCCAGCAGCGTCAGTCAAGGGGGGGTCGCCTACGAGCAGTACTTC,CASSVSQGGVAYEQYF,-,TRBJ2-7,TRBV7-6,-
TGTGCCAGCAGCGCCGGGACAGTGTACCAAGAGACCCAGTACTTC,CASSAGTVYQETQYF,few,TRBJ2-5,TRBV9,TRBD1
TGCAGTGCTAGAGCCCCGGGACAGGGGGGGACCCAGTACTTC,CSARAPGQGGTQYF,-,TRBJ2-5,TRBV20-1,TRBD1
TGTGCCAGCAGCTCCCCCGGACGGCATGAGCAGTTCTTC,CASSSPGRHEQFF,-,TRBJ2-1,TRBV7-2,-
TGTGCCAGCAGCCACGACAGGGGAGCCTACGAGCAGTACTTC,CASSHDRGAYEQYF,-,TRBJ2-7,TRBV7-6,TRBD1
TGTGCCAGCAGCGTAGCCCCCATGGGCAGCCAAGAGACCCAGTACTTC,CASSVAPMGSQETQYF,many,TRBJ2-5,TRBV9,-
TGTGCCAGCAGCCGAGACTTGGATATGAACACTGAAGCTTTCTTT,CASSRDLDMNTEAFF,-,TRBJ1-1,TRBV6-1,-
TGCAGTGCTAGAGATAGGAGGTATGGGCAGCCCCAGCATTTT,CSARDRRYGQPQHF,many,TRBJ1-5,TRBV20-1,-
TGTGCCAGCAGTTATATTGCGCTAGCGGGGGGCAATGAGCAGTTCTTC,CASSYIALAGGNEQFF,-,TRBJ2-1,TRBV6-2/TRBV6-3,TRBD2
TGTGCCAGCAGGAAGTCTTTGTGGGGGGCGTGGGATGACGAGCAGTACTTC,CASRKSLWGAWDDEQYF,-,TRBJ2-7,TRBV12-3/TRBV12-4,-
TGCGCCAGCACCTTTGAAGGTAGCGGGGCTTTCAATGAGCAGTTCTTC,CASTFEGSGAFNEQFF,-,TRBJ2-1,TRBV4-1,TRBD2
TGCGCCAGCAGCACCACCCGGACAGTGAAGGGCACAGATACGCAGTATTTT,CASSTTRTVKGTDTQYF,few,TRBJ2-3,TRBV5-1,-
TGTGCCAGCAGTTGGGGCGGAACCCAAGAGACCCAGTACTTC,CASSWGGTQETQYF,-,TRBJ2-5,TRBV6-5,-
TGTGCCAGCAGTGTAAACACGGGGTATTTT,CASSVNTGYF,few,TRBJ2-3,TRBV2,-
TGTGCCAGCAGCCCCACGGGCGGGGGGCGATACAATGAGCAGTTCTTC,CASSPTGGGRYNEQFF,-,TRBJ2-1,TRBV7-2,TRBD2
TGTGCCAGCAGCTTGCCAACGGGACGCACAGATACGCAGTATTTT,CASSLPTGRTDTQYF,-,TRBJ2-3,TRBV5-5,-
TGTGCCAGCAGGTTCGGGGGCGGGGGGACTTACGAGCAGTACTTC,CASRFGGGGTYEQYF,-,TRBJ2-7,TRBV5-5,TRBD2
TGTGCCAGTAGCCGTGCTGGGGGGACTAGCGGGAGGGGTGGCGAGCAGTACTTC,CASSRAGGTSGRGGEQYF,-,TRBJ2-7,TRBV19,TRBD2
TGCGCCAGCAGCCCACTTGCCATGAGCTCCTACAATGAGCAGTTCTTC,CASSPLAMSSYNEQFF,-,TRBJ2-1,TRBV5-1,-
TGTGCCAGCAGCGCCCCCGGGACAGAGAACACAGATACGCAGTATTTT,CASSAPGTENTDTQYF,few,TRBJ2-3,TRBV12-3/TRBV12-4,TRBD1
TGCGCCAGCTCGAGATCGGGACCGAGGGAAAAACTGTTTTTT,CASSRSGPREKLFF,-,TRBJ1-4,TRBV5-1,-
TGCAGTGCTAGAGATAGCACACCCCAAACGATCACCGGGGAGCTGTTTTTT,CSARDSTPQTITGELFF,many,TRBJ2-2,TRBV20-1,-
TGCAGTGCTACACGACTAGCGAATTCAGATACGCAGTATTTT,CSATRLANSDTQYF,-,TRBJ2-3,TRBV20-1,TRBD2
TGTGCCAGCAGCTTACAGGGACAGGGGACCGGGGAGCTGTTTTTT,CASSLQGQGTGELFF,-,TRBJ2-2,TRBV7-2,TRBD1
TGTGCCAGCCTAAGCGGGGGGGGCCGTGGCTACACCTTC,CASLSGGGRGYTF,few,TRBJ1-2,TRBV25-1,-
TGCAGCGCCGCGGACAGGGGGAGGACCGGGGAGCTGTTTTTT,CSAADRGRTGELFF,few,TRBJ2-2,TRBV29-1,TRBD1
TGTGCCAGCAGGGGGACCGGGCCTGGGGAGAATGAGCAGTTCTTC,CASRGTGPGENEQFF,-,TRBJ2-1,TRBV28,-
TGTGCCAGCAAGAGACTAGCGGGAAAGGGCGGGGAGCTGTTTTTT,CASKRLAGKGGELFF,few,TRBJ2-2,TRBV6-1,TRBD2
TGTGCCAGCAGCTTCCCCGGGACAGGCCCTTACAATGAGCAGTTCTTC,CASSFPGTGPYNEQFF,-,TRBJ2-1,TRBV7-2,TRBD1
TGCAGTGCTAGCAGCTTTGTGAGGGGGAACACTGAAGCTTTCTTT,CSASSFVRGNTEAFF,-,TRBJ1-1,TRBV20-1,-
TGCAGTGCTAGCGGGCAGATCCAAGAGACCCAGTACTTC,CSASGQIQETQYF,-,TRBJ2-5,TRBV20-1,-
TGTGCCGCGGGACAGGGCACAGATACGCAGTATTTT,CAAGQGTDTQYF,few,TRBJ2-3,TRBV4-2,TRBD1
TGCAGTTTACTAGCGGGAGGTGACAATGAGCAGTTCTTC,CSLLAGGDNEQFF,few,TRBJ2-1,TRBV20-1,TRBD2
TGCAGCGTTGAATACAGGATGAACACTGAAGCTTTCTTT,CSVEYRMNTEAFF,few,TRBJ1-1,TRBV29-1,-
TGCAGCATTCCGGGACAGACCATTTACGAGCAGTACTTC,CSIPGQTIYEQYF,many,TRBJ2-7,TRBV20-1,TRBD1
TGTGCCAGCAGTCGGGGACAGGGTTCCTACGAGCAGTACTTC,CASSRGQGSYEQYF,-,TRBJ2-7,TRBV6-2/TRBV6-3,TRBD1
TGTGCCAGCAGCGTAGGAGGCCTGGGGTACGAGCAGTACTTC,CASSVGGLGYEQYF,-,TRBJ2-7,TRBV9,-
TGTGCCAGCAGCCAAGTAGGAAGTCGCTACGAGCAGTACTTC,CASSQVGSRYEQYF,many,TRBJ2-7,TRBV3-1,-
TGCAGTGCTAGAGACGTCTACGAGCAGTACTTC,CSARDVYEQYF,-,TRBJ2-7,TRBV20-1,-
TGTGCCAGCAGCTTAAGTTTAAACTACGAGCAGTACTTC,CASSLSLNYEQYF,few,TRBJ2-7,TRBV11-2,-
TGTGCCAGCAGCCCAGGACTAGCGGGGGCTTTAGGGCAGTACTTC,CASSPGLAGALGQYF,once,TRBJ2-7,TRBV7-2,TRBD2
TGTGCCAGCAAGCGGACTAGCGACTACAATGAGCAGTTCTTC,CASKRTSDYNEQFF,-,TRBJ2-1,TRBV7-2,TRBD2
TGCAGTGCTAGGACTAGCGGGGAAGGGGATGAGCAGTTCTTC,CSARTSGEGDEQFF,-,TRBJ2-1,TRBV20-1,TRBD2
TGTGCCAGCAGTCGGTCCGGGGACCCTCATGGCTACACCTTC,CASSRSGDPHGYTF,few,TRBJ1-2,TRBV2,-
TGTGCCAGCAGCCCCCAAGCACGGCGCAGAGAGACCCAGTACTTC,CASSPQARRRETQYF,-,TRBJ2-5,TRBV7-2,-
TGCAGTGTTGGGACTTCCCTGTGGAATGAGCAGTTCTTC,CSVGTSLWNEQFF,few,TRBJ2-1,TRBV20-1,-
TGTGCCAGCTCACGTGTAGCGGGTAGCACAGATACGCAGTATTTT,CASSRVAGSTDTQYF,many,TRBJ2-3,TRBV18,TRBD2
TGTGCCAGCAGCCATGGCCCCGGGACGCAAAACACCATATATTTT,CASSHGPGTQNTIYF,many,TRBJ1-3,TRBV3-1,-
TGTGCCAGCAGCTTACTCCCTCGAGCACTCAGCGGGGAGACCCAGTACTTC,CASSLLPRALSGETQYF,-,TRBJ2-5,TRBV7-2,-